These T cell receptor beta chains were read from a single sample in a study of shared clonotypes between healthy human individuals. Assay: immunoSEQ multiplex PCR; the TCRdb copy retains only in-frame clones and omits some. The data hold hundreds of thousands of clones, with around 95% observed a single time. The material sequenced was naive CD8+ T cells sorted from blood. The source of these receptors is a woman aged 30 to 39 in good health. The CDR3 runs from the conserved cysteine through the conserved F or W. Fields, in order: V gene, J gene, clone size, CDR3 length, D gene, CDR3 DNA, CDR3 protein. The D gene is left open where the match is weak. Rows may omit the clone size; those that give it use once, few, many or a size class.

V: TRBV13
J: TRBJ2-7
size: -
length: 15
D: -
DNA: TGTGCCAGCAGCTTAGGAGAGGGAAGATCCCACGAGCAGTACTTC
CDR3: CASSLGEGRSHEQYF

V: TRBV7-2
J: TRBJ2-2
size: -
length: 15
D: TRBD1
DNA: TGTGCCAGCAGCATCCTGTACAGGGGTTCCGGGGAGCTGTTTTTT
CDR3: CASSILYRGSGELFF

V: TRBV5-7
J: TRBJ2-7
size: -
length: 14
D: -
DNA: TGTGCCAGCAGCTTTTCGGGGGGCGGGGGCGAGCAGTACTTC
CDR3: CASSFSGGGGEQYF

V: TRBV5-4
J: TRBJ2-7
size: -
length: 15
D: TRBD2
DNA: TGTGCCAGCAGCTTGAAGGGACTAGCGGGGTACGAGCAGTACTTC
CDR3: CASSLKGLAGYEQYF

V: TRBV13
J: TRBJ1-2
size: -
length: 12
D: -
DNA: TGTGCCAGCAGCTTAAGCCAGGCCGGCTACACCTTC
CDR3: CASSLSQAGYTF

V: TRBV19
J: TRBJ2-7
size: -
length: 14
D: -
DNA: TGTGCCAGGCTACGGAGGGAACGCTCCTACGAGCAGTACTTC
CDR3: CARLRRERSYEQYF

V: TRBV2
J: TRBJ2-1
size: -
length: 15
D: -
DNA: TGTGCCAGCAGTGAAAGGGGTAGCTCCTACAATGAGCAGTTCTTC
CDR3: CASSERGSSYNEQFF

V: TRBV4-1
J: TRBJ2-3
size: once
length: 16
D: TRBD2
DNA: TGCGCCAGCAGCCAAGCCGAGGGACTACACACAGATACGCAGTATTTT
CDR3: CASSQAEGLHTDTQYF

V: TRBV5-6
J: TRBJ2-7
size: -
length: 15
D: TRBD2
DNA: TGTGCCAGCAGCTACGGGACTAGCGGGAACAACGAGCAGTACTTC
CDR3: CASSYGTSGNNEQYF

V: TRBV10-3
J: TRBJ1-2
size: -
length: 13
D: -
DNA: TGTGCCATCAGTGACGGGGCCCCCTATGGCTACACCTTC
CDR3: CAISDGAPYGYTF

V: TRBV6-5
J: TRBJ2-1
size: -
length: 14
D: TRBD2
DNA: TGTGCCAGCAGTTCTAGCGGGAATTCGAATGAGCAGTTCTTC
CDR3: CASSSSGNSNEQFF

V: TRBV19
J: TRBJ2-7
size: once
length: 13
D: -
DNA: TGTGCCAGTAGGAACACCCGCTCCTACGAGCAGTACTTC
CDR3: CASRNTRSYEQYF

V: TRBV25-1
J: TRBJ1-2
size: -
length: 14
D: -
DNA: TGTGCCAGCAGTGAAATGGGTACTAACTATGGCTACACCTTC
CDR3: CASSEMGTNYGYTF

V: TRBV10-2
J: TRBJ1-1
size: -
length: 16
D: TRBD1
DNA: TGCGCCAGCAGTGAGTCGAGGACAGGGGGCCTGACTGAAGCTTTCTTT
CDR3: CASSESRTGGLTEAFF

V: TRBV6-5
J: TRBJ1-5
size: -
length: 15
D: -
DNA: TGTGCCAGCAGTTACGGCAGTGAGGGCAATCAGCCCCAGCATTTT
CDR3: CASSYGSEGNQPQHF

V: TRBV29-1
J: TRBJ1-1
size: few
length: 12
D: -
DNA: TGCAGCGTTCTCGGACCCTCATTGGGAGCTTTCTTT
CDR3: CSVLGPSLGAFF

V: TRBV19
J: TRBJ1-2
size: -
length: 17
D: -
DNA: TGTGCCAGTAGTATTGTCGTAGCGGACAACTTTCCCTATGGCTACACCTTC
CDR3: CASSIVVADNFPYGYTF

V: TRBV4-2
J: TRBJ1-2
size: once
length: 15
D: -
DNA: TGTGCCAGCAGCCAAGAGACAGGAACTAACTATGGCTACACCTTC
CDR3: CASSQETGTNYGYTF

V: TRBV28
J: TRBJ2-3
size: -
length: 18
D: -
DNA: TGTGCCAGCAGTTATAGCACTTCCGGGGCCACTGGTACAGATACGCAGTATTTT
CDR3: CASSYSTSGATGTDTQYF

V: TRBV27
J: TRBJ1-1
size: -
length: 13
D: -
DNA: TGTGCCAGCAGTTTTGGGAGCAACACTGAAGCTTTCTTT
CDR3: CASSFGSNTEAFF

V: TRBV4-1
J: TRBJ1-2
size: -
length: 15
D: TRBD1
DNA: TGCGCCAGCAGCCATATAGGGGGCGCAGGCTATGGCTACACCTTC
CDR3: CASSHIGGAGYGYTF

V: TRBV19
J: TRBJ2-1
size: -
length: 16
D: TRBD1
DNA: TGTGCCAGTAGTCCCGGTCCAGGGGGATCCTACAATGAGCAGTTCTTC
CDR3: CASSPGPGGSYNEQFF

V: TRBV5-6
J: TRBJ2-7
size: -
length: 14
D: -
DNA: TGTGCCAGCAGCTTGGACCAGGCCTACTACGAGCAGTACTTC
CDR3: CASSLDQAYYEQYF

V: TRBV27
J: TRBJ2-7
size: -
length: 16
D: TRBD1
DNA: TGTGCCAGCAGTTTATCGGGACAGAGAATTTACTACGAGCAGTACTTC
CDR3: CASSLSGQRIYYEQYF

V: TRBV5-1
J: TRBJ2-5
size: -
length: 14
D: TRBD2
DNA: TGCGCCAGCAGCCCCGGGGAGGGCCGGGAGACCCAGTACTTC
CDR3: CASSPGEGRETQYF

V: TRBV7-9
J: TRBJ2-1
size: -
length: 14
D: -
DNA: TGTGCCAGCATCCGACAGGAAGCCGCCTATGAGCAGTTCTTC
CDR3: CASIRQEAAYEQFF

V: TRBV14
J: TRBJ2-5
size: -
length: 16
D: TRBD2
DNA: TGTGCCAGCAGCCAAGAATCTAGCGGGAGCTGGGAGACCCAGTACTTC
CDR3: CASSQESSGSWETQYF

V: TRBV5-1
J: TRBJ1-1
size: -
length: 14
D: -
DNA: TGCGCCAGCAGCTTGGCCCCGGTGAGAACTGAAGCTTTCTTT
CDR3: CASSLAPVRTEAFF

V: TRBV19
J: TRBJ2-1
size: -
length: 13
D: TRBD1
DNA: TGTGCCAGTAGCTGGACAGGGGGCAATGAGCAGTTCTTC
CDR3: CASSWTGGNEQFF

V: TRBV19
J: TRBJ2-1
size: -
length: 15
D: TRBD2
DNA: TGTGCCAGTAGTATCTGGGGACTAGGGACAAGTGAGCAGTTCTTC
CDR3: CASSIWGLGTSEQFF

V: TRBV27
J: TRBJ2-2
size: -
length: 14
D: TRBD1
DNA: TGTGCCAGCAGCGGACAGGAGAACACCGGGGAGCTGTTTTTT
CDR3: CASSGQENTGELFF

V: TRBV7-9
J: TRBJ1-2
size: -
length: 19
D: TRBD1
DNA: TGTGCCAGCAGCTTCGCAGTCAGGGGGCCCGATGAGGGGGGCTATGGCTACACCTTC
CDR3: CASSFAVRGPDEGGYGYTF

V: TRBV6-1
J: TRBJ1-2
size: -
length: 12
D: -
DNA: TGTGCCAGCAGTGATACAGGGTATGGCTACACCTTC
CDR3: CASSDTGYGYTF

V: TRBV28
J: TRBJ1-2
size: -
length: 16
D: -
DNA: TGTGCCAGCAGTTTATCTTTCTCACAGAAGTTCCATGGCTACACCTTC
CDR3: CASSLSFSQKFHGYTF

V: TRBV19
J: TRBJ1-2
size: -
length: 13
D: -
DNA: TGTGCCAGTAGTCCCCACCGCTCGTATGGCTACACCTTC
CDR3: CASSPHRSYGYTF

V: TRBV4-2
J: TRBJ2-1
size: -
length: 16
D: -
DNA: TGTGCCAGCAGCCAAGATCCGGGGGAGTCGGGCAATGAGCAGTTCTTC
CDR3: CASSQDPGESGNEQFF

V: TRBV7-9
J: TRBJ2-1
size: -
length: 14
D: -
DNA: TGTGCCAGCAGCTTGACGACAGCCTGGGATGAGCAGTTCTTC
CDR3: CASSLTTAWDEQFF

V: TRBV7-8
J: TRBJ2-7
size: -
length: 15
D: -
DNA: TGTGCCAGCAGCTTCAGGCAGGCCTCCTCCTACGAGCAGTACTTC
CDR3: CASSFRQASSYEQYF

V: TRBV2
J: TRBJ2-5
size: -
length: 14
D: -
DNA: TGTGCCAGTGGGGTTAGGACGGTAAAAGAGACCCAGTACTTC
CDR3: CASGVRTVKETQYF

V: TRBV15
J: TRBJ1-4
size: -
length: 14
D: -
DNA: TGTGCCACCAGCAGAGCCGGTAGAGGGGAAAAACTGTTTTTT
CDR3: CATSRAGRGEKLFF

V: TRBV4-1
J: TRBJ2-7
size: -
length: 14
D: -
DNA: TGCGCCAGCAGCCAACGGCAGGTCGCCTACGAGCAGTACTTC
CDR3: CASSQRQVAYEQYF

V: TRBV5-1
J: TRBJ1-1
size: -
length: 11
D: -
DNA: TGCGCCAGCAGCGCCTCAGGGGAAGCTTTCTTT
CDR3: CASSASGEAFF